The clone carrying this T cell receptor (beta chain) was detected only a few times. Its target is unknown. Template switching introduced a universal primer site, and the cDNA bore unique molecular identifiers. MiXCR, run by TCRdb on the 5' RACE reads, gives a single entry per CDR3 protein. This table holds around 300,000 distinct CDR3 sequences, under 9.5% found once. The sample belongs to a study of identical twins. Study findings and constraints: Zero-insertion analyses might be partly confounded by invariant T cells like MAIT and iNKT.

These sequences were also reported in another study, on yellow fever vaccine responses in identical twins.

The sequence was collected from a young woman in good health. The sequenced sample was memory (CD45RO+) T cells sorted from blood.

The CDR3 loop is CASSSWTGGETEAFF. In DNA form, the CDR3 reads TGCGCCAGCAGCTCCTGGACAGGGGGAGAAACTGAAGCTTTCTTT. V usage is TRBV5-1 and J usage is TRBJ1-1; 10 bases match TRBD1. The CDR3 length is 15 residues. The J segment lost 5 bases and the V segment lost 3 bases, leaving 7 bases of the junction unmatched. Germline CDR1 reads SGHRS; CDR2 reads YFSETQ.